This entry lists 32 T cell receptor beta chains sequenced from one sample in a study of blood T cell repertoires in COVID-19. The repertoire was sequenced with immunoSEQ multiplex PCR; TCRdb's copy has only in-frame clones and lacks some. The sample shows under 250,000 clones, around 80% of them seen only once. The specimen sequenced was peripheral blood. Receptors originate from a woman between 70 and 85 years old with acute or convalescent COVID-19.

This chain links TRBV2 with TRBJ2-1; tentatively, D is TRBD2 (5 bases). Germline loops: CDR1 SNHLY, CDR2 FYNNEI. The CDR3 has 11 residues. Trimming removed 4 bases at V and 13 bases at J, with 11 bases between. CDR3 bases: TGTGCCAGCAGTGTAGGCGGGTATCAGTTCTTC. Amino acids: CASSVGGYQFF. The complete variable domain, with remaining parts taken from reference TRBV2 and TRBJ2-1, reads EPEVTQTPSHQVTQMGQEVILRCVPISNHLYFYWYRQILGQKVEFLVSFYNNEISEKSEIFDDQFSVERPDGSNFTLKIRSTKLEDSAMYFCASSVGGYQFFGPGTRLTVL.

The chain is built from TRBV5-1 and TRBJ2-1; perhaps TRBD2 as D (5 bases). The germline V gene encodes CDR1 SGHRS and CDR2 YFSETQ. V was cut by 1 base and J by 0 bases, with 8 bases left in between. This CDR3 contains 15 residues. The DNA for the CDR3 is TGCGCCAGCAGCTTGACTAGTCTCTCCTACAATGAGCAGTTCTTC. Its protein product is CASSLTSLSYNEQFF.

This clone has a handful of counts. The rearrangement links TRBV6-2 or TRBV6-3 to TRBJ2-5, with 12 bases that match TRBD2. After removal of 5 bases from V and 7 bases from J, the junction contained 2 bases not matched to a gene. In germline, CDR1 is MNHEY, CDR2 SVGEGT. The CDR3 is 13 residues long. CDR3 residues: CASSKTSGGTQYF. CDR3 DNA: TGTGCCAGCAGTAAGACTAGCGGGGGGACCCAGTACTTC.

V usage is TRBV4-3 and J usage is TRBJ2-2, with TRBD1 matching 7 bases. The ends lost 2 bases at V and 1 base at J; junction bases unmatched: 10. The CDR3 covers 18 residues. CDR1 LGHNA and CDR2 YSLEER come from the germline V gene. CDR3 residues: CASSQRAGGFMNTGELFF. Written as DNA, the CDR3 is TGCGCCAGCAGCCAACGGGCAGGGGGATTTATGAACACCGGGGAGCTGTTTTTT.

Only a few counts were recorded for this clone. The rearrangement joins TRBV6-2 or TRBV6-3 to TRBJ2-7, with 7 bases aligning to TRBD1. The CDR3 loop spans 15 amino acids. Germline V lookup: CDR1 MNHEY, CDR2 SVGEGT. With 4 bases clipped from V and 3 bases from J, the junction kept 9 bases outside the gene matches. This chain's CDR3 is CASSWDSFGVYEQYF. CDR3 DNA: TGTGCCAGCAGTTGGGACAGCTTTGGGGTCTACGAGCAGTACTTC.

The chain joins TRBV24-1 to TRBJ2-2, with 8 positions matching TRBD1. V was pared by 5 bases and J by 4 bases, with 5 bases of the junction left unmatched. The length of the CDR3 is 15 residues. Germline V gene sequence: CDR1 KGHDR, CDR2 SFDVKD. The CDR3 protein is CATSVRQGTTGELFF. The CDR3 nucleotides read TGTGCCACCAGTGTTAGACAGGGGACCACCGGGGAGCTGTTTTTT.

This CDR3 is CASSQDLGRLADTQYF. CDR3 nucleotides: TGTGCCAGCAGCCAAGATCTGGGGAGACTAGCAGATACGCAGTATTTT. The chain has TRBV3-1 (or the pseudogene TRBV3-2) and TRBJ2-3, with a tentative D call TRBD2 (6 bases). The germline V gene has CDR1 LGHDT and CDR2 YNNKEL (reference sequence). V was cut by 0 bases and J by 4 bases, with 14 bases left in between. This CDR3 spans 16 amino acids.

For the CDR3, the DNA is TGTGCCAGCACCATCAGGAGGGCAGGGCCCGGACCTAGCAATCAGCCCCAGCATTTT. It specifies CASTIRRAGPGPSNQPQHF. The chain links TRBV21-1 to TRBJ1-5. TRBV21-1 is flagged as a pseudogene. The CDR3 has 19 amino acids.

This clone was seen only a few times. This chain joins TRBV3-1 (or the pseudogene TRBV3-2) and TRBJ1-5; D is unresolved. The germline gives CDR1 LGHDT, CDR2 YNNKEL (reference sequence). The CDR3 totals 12 residues. Trimming removed 1 base from V and 9 bases from J, with 7 bases in between. Here the CDR3 reads CASSQVGRPQHF. The CDR3 DNA sequence: TGTGCCAGCAGCCAAGTCGGTAGGCCCCAGCATTTT.

The chain has TRBV4-3 and TRBJ1-1, with no clear D. The germline gives CDR1 LGHNA, CDR2 YSLEER. Trimming left V 0 bases short and J 0 bases short, with 8 bases between. The CDR3 spans 15 residues. The CDR3 nucleotides are TGCGCCAGCAGCCAAGATCCGGGTATGAACACTGAAGCTTTCTTT. Its protein product is CASSQDPGMNTEAFF.

V is TRBV10-3 and J is TRBJ2-3, with TRBD1 identical over 9 bases. The J segment lost 5 bases and the V segment lost 10 bases, leaving 1 base of the junction unmatched. CDR1 is ENHRY, CDR2 SYGVKD, per germline. The CDR3 spans 11 residues. The CDR3 sequence: CATDRGDTQYF. Written as DNA, the CDR3 is TGTGCCACGGACAGGGGAGATACGCAGTATTTT.

This clone occurred once. Within the sample, other DNA sequences also encode this same CDR3. The V call is TRBV5-1, the J call TRBJ2-5, with 11 positions matching TRBD1. The germline gives CDR1 SGHRS, CDR2 YFSETQ. The ends lost 4 bases at V and 5 bases at J; junction bases unmatched: 4. The CDR3 is 14 amino acids. The CDR3 spells CASSPGQGGETQYF. The CDR3 nucleotides are TGCGCCAGCAGCCCGGGACAGGGGGGGGAGACCCAGTACTTC.

The V call is TRBV2, the J call TRBJ2-2; 11 bases are a match to TRBD2. Trimming took 4 bases from V and 8 from J; bases not matched to a gene: 3. Germline CDR1 SNHLY, CDR2 FYNNEI. CDR3 length: 14 amino acids. The CDR3 nucleotides are TGTGCCAGCAGTGCGCTAGCGGGGGGTGGGGAGCTGTTTTTT. Translation: CASSALAGGGELFF.

About this clone: The junction and the germline gene differ at one end; a read error may be behind it. The chain combines TRBV7-6 with TRBJ2-2, with D possibly TRBD1 on 7 matching bases. The V gene's germline CDR1 is SGHVS and CDR2 FNYEAQ. CDR3 size: 16 residues. This CDR3 reads CASRLGPSGGTGELFF. The CDR3 region has the DNA TGTGCCAGCAGATTAGGCCCCTCAGGGGGGACCGGGGAGCTGTTTTTT. The whole variable domain, remainder taken from reference TRBV7-6 and TRBJ2-2, is GAGVSQSPRYKVTKRGQDVALRCDPISGHVSLYWYRQALGQGPEFLTYFNYEAQQDKSGLPNDRFSAERPEGSISTLTIQRTEQRDSAMYRCASRLGPSGGTGELFFGEGSRLTVL.

The table lists this clone with a few counts. V usage is TRBV6-6 and J usage is TRBJ2-3; 8 bases are shared with TRBD2. CDR1 is MNHNY and CDR2 is SVGAGI in the germline V gene (reference sequence). J gave up 2 bases and V 5 bases, and 3 bases lay outside the gene matches. The CDR3 is 14 amino acids. This chain's CDR3 is CASSTSGVTDTQYF. The CDR3 region has the DNA TGTGCCAGCAGTACTAGCGGAGTCACAGATACGCAGTATTTT.

The chain links TRBV4-3 to TRBJ1-4, with unresolved D. CDR1 and CDR2 (germline): LGHNA, YSLEER. The CDR3 is 15 amino acids. With 0 bases removed from V and 5 bases from J, the gap between germline ends came to 10 bases. The CDR3 DNA follows: TGCGCCAGCAGCCAAGAAACAGCGGGGAATGAAAAACTGTTTTTT. Protein product: CASSQETAGNEKLFF.

This sequence joins TRBV19 and TRBJ1-2, with D uncertain. The CDR3 spans 18 residues. Germline-derived CDR1 and CDR2 are LNHDA and SQIVND (reference sequence). Trimming shortened V by 2 bases and J by 4 bases, and 23 bases separated the two germline ends. DNA of the CDR3: TGTGCCAGTAGTATAAGGAGAGCCCGACCGGAGGCCCTCTATGGCTACACCTTC. It specifies CASSIRRARPEALYGYTF. The variable domain in full, with the rest retrieved from reference TRBV19 and TRBJ1-2, is DGGITQSPKYLFRKEGQNVTLSCEQNLNHDAMYWYRQDPGQGLRLIYYSQIVNDFQKGDIAEGYSVSREKKESFPLTVTSAQKNPTAFYLCASSIRRARPEALYGYTFGSGTRLTVV.

The V call is TRBV10-3, the J call TRBJ2-2, with D tentatively TRBD2 (6 bases). CDR3 length equals 17 residues. The ends were cut back, 10 bases at V and 0 bases at J, with 21 bases in the middle. Looked up from germline, CDR1 is ENHRY and CDR2 is SYGVKD. The CDR3 protein is CARGPGLIATNTGELFF. CDR3 nucleotide sequence: TGTGCCAGGGGCCCGGGACTTATTGCTACGAACACCGGGGAGCTGTTTTTT.

The chain joins TRBV7-9 to TRBJ1-1, with D maybe TRBD1 (6 bases). V was shortened by 1 base and J by 10 bases, with 7 bases between the two germline ends. CDR1 and CDR2 (germline): SEHNR, FQNEAQ (reference sequence). The CDR3 is 11 residues long. The CDR3 reads CASSLGGGAFF. Written as DNA, the CDR3 is TGTGCCAGCAGCTTAGGAGGGGGAGCTTTCTTT.

The chain combines TRBV5-1 with TRBJ2-1, with 7 nucleotides matching TRBD2. J was trimmed by 4 bases and V by 2 bases; bases with no gene match: 6. Germline V CDR1 and CDR2: SGHRS, YFSETQ. The CDR3 runs to 15 residues. Written as DNA, the CDR3 is TGCGCCAGCAGCTTTTCCAGCGGGGTTTACAATGAGCAGTTCTTC. Protein product: CASSFSSGVYNEQFF. The variable domain in full, completed from reference TRBV5-1 and TRBJ2-1, reads KAGVTQTPRYLIKTRGQQVTLSCSPISGHRSVSWYQQTPGQGLQFLFEYFSETQRNKGNFPGRFSGRQFSNSRSEMNVSTLELGDSALYLCASSFSSGVYNEQFFGPGTRLTVL.

The chain links TRBV6-6 to TRBJ1-4; TRBD1 might be the D (6 bases). The length of the CDR3 is 16 residues. V was trimmed by 2 bases and J by 8 bases, leaving 18 bases between them. Germline-derived CDR1 and CDR2 are MNHNY and SVGAGI (reference sequence). The CDR3 DNA reads as TGTGCCAGCAGTTACCAACAGGGCCCCTCGGAGGAAAAACTGTTTTTT. Protein product: CASSYQQGPSEEKLFF.

The chain uses TRBV5-5 and TRBJ1-2; D is unclear. This CDR3 is built from 15 residues. CDR1 is SGHKS, CDR2 YYEKEE, per germline (reference sequence). The V gene lost 4 bases and the J gene lost 1 base, with 14 bases spanning the gap. The CDR3 DNA reads as TGTGCCAGCAGCCCGTTTTCGGGGAGTAACTATGGCTACACCTTC. This encodes CASSPFSGSNYGYTF.

The rearrangement joins TRBV25-1 to TRBJ2-5, with 10 bases that match TRBD1. CDR3 length: 15 amino acids. The germline CDR1 and CDR2 sequences are MGHDK and SYGVNS. The ends lost 6 bases at V and 4 bases at J; junction bases unmatched: 8. This CDR3 is CASRNAGQGSETQYF. The CDR3 region has the DNA TGTGCCAGCAGAAACGCGGGACAGGGGTCAGAGACCCAGTACTTC.

V gene TRBV6-5 combines with J gene TRBJ2-3; D uncertain. CDR1 and CDR2 from the germline V gene are MNHEY and SVGAGI. CDR3 length equals 16 residues. Deletions cut 0 bases from V and 1 base from J, with 11 bases between. The CDR3 is CASSYSRLSGTDTQYF. CDR3 DNA: TGTGCCAGCAGTTACTCGAGGCTAAGTGGCACAGATACGCAGTATTTT.

This sequence joins TRBV24-1 and TRBJ2-1, with TRBD1 as a possible D gene (7 bases). Trimming shortened V by 4 bases and J by 6 bases, and 12 bases separated the two germline ends. From germline, CDR1 is KGHDR and CDR2 SFDVKD. The CDR3 consists of 14 residues. Here the CDR3 DNA reads TGTGCCACCAGTGACAGGGGGGCTGGCAATGAGCAGTTCTTC. This codes for CATSDRGAGNEQFF.

This clone has a single count. The chain joins TRBV5-1 to TRBJ2-7, with 8 nucleotides matching TRBD1. The germline V gene has CDR1 SGHRS and CDR2 YFSETQ. The CDR3 length is 14 residues. The ends lost 4 bases at V and 6 bases at J; junction bases unmatched: 9. The CDR3 loop reads CASSLGQGTSEQYV. CDR3 nucleotide sequence: TGCGCCAGCAGCCTCGGACAGGGAACCTCCGAGCAGTACGTC.

The CDR3 nucleotides read TGTGCCAGCAGCGCCCAGGACAGGTGGGCCGATACGCAGTATTTT. This translates into CASSAQDRWADTQYF. This chain joins TRBV2 and TRBJ2-3; 7 positions agree with TRBD1. The CDR3 is 15 residues long. Germline V gene sequence: CDR1 SNHLY, CDR2 FYNNEI. V gave up 6 bases and J gave up 6 bases; unmatched junction bases: 12. Combining the CDR3 with reference TRBV2 and TRBJ2-3 gives the whole variable domain EPEVTQTPSHQVTQMGQEVILRCVPISNHLYFYWYRQILGQKVEFLVSFYNNEISEKSEIFDDQFSVERPDGSNFTLKIRSTKLEDSAMYFCASSAQDRWADTQYFGPGTRLTVL.

V and J are TRBV6-5 and TRBJ1-2, with TRBD1 as a possible D gene (5 bases). The CDR3 contains 13 residues. The germline V and J ends were trimmed by 5 bases and 6 bases, with 13 bases remaining between them. In germline, CDR1 is MNHEY, CDR2 SVGAGI. DNA of the CDR3: TGTGCCAGCAGTCGCACCGGAGGGGATGGCTACACCTTC. It translates to CASSRTGGDGYTF.

The chain links TRBV21-1 to TRBJ1-2. TRBV21-1 is a documented pseudogene. This CDR3 has 11 amino acids. The DNA for the CDR3 is TGTGCCAGCACCTCGCGTCATGGCTACACCTTC. It encodes CASTSRHGYTF.

The J gene is TRBJ1-2, the V gene TRBV10-3, with 8 bases identical to TRBD1. Trimming removed 3 bases from V and 8 bases from J; junction bases left unmatched: 8. Germline V gene sequence: CDR1 ENHRY, CDR2 SYGVKD. The CDR3 contains 14 residues. CDR3 DNA sequence: TGTGCCATCAGTGAAGCTGACAGGGGAGAGGGCTACACCTTC. Its translation: CAISEADRGEGYTF.

The chain uses TRBV5-1 and TRBJ2-7; 14 bases are a match to TRBD2. Germline CDR1 and CDR2: SGHRS and YFSETQ. The CDR3 runs 16 residues. V lost 5 bases and J lost 3; bases outside the gene matches: 7. The CDR3 nucleotides are TGCGCCAGCAGTACCGGACTAGCGGGGGGCTACTACGAGCAGTACTTC. The encoded protein is CASSTGLAGGYYEQYF. The full variable domain, rest sourced from reference TRBV5-1 and TRBJ2-7, is KAGVTQTPRYLIKTRGQQVTLSCSPISGHRSVSWYQQTPGQGLQFLFEYFSETQRNKGNFPGRFSGRQFSNSRSEMNVSTLELGDSALYLCASSTGLAGGYYEQYFGPGTRLTVT.

The V call is TRBV5-3, the J call TRBJ2-6; 11 bases align to TRBD2. TRBV5-3 is placed among ORFs of uncertain function. V lost 0 bases, J lost 0 bases, and 2 bases stayed unmatched. This CDR3 contains 18 residues. CDR3 nucleotide sequence: TGTGCCAGAAGCTTGGCCCTAGCGGGGGGCTCTGGGGCCAACGTCCTGACTTTC. It encodes CARSLALAGGSGANVLTF.